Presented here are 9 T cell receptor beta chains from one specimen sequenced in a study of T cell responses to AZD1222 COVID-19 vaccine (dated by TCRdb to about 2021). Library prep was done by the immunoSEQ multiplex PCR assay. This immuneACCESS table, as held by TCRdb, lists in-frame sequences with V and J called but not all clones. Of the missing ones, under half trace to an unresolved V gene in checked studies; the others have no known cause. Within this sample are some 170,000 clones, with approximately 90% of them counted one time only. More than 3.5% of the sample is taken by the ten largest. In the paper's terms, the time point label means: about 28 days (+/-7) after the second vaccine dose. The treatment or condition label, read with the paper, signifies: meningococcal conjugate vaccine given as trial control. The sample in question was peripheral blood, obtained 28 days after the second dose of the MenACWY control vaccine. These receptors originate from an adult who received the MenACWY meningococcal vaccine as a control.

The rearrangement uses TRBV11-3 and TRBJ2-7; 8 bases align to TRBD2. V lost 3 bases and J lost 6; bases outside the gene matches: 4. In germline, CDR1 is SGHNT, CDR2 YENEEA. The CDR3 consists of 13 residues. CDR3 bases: TGTGCCAGCAGCTTCTCGGGAGGGTCCGAGCAGTACTTC. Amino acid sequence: CASSFSGGSEQYF.

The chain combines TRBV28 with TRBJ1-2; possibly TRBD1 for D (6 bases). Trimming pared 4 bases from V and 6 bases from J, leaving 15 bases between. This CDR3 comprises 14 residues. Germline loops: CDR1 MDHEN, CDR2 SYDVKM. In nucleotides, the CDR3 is TGTGCCAGCAGTTCGACAGGTTCGGCGAATGGCTACACCTTC. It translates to CASSSTGSANGYTF.

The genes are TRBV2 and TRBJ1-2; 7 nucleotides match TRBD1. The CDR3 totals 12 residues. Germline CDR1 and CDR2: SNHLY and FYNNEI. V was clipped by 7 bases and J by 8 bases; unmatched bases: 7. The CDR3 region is CASTLGGDGYTF. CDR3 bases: TGTGCCAGCACTCTAGGGGGCGACGGCTACACCTTC.

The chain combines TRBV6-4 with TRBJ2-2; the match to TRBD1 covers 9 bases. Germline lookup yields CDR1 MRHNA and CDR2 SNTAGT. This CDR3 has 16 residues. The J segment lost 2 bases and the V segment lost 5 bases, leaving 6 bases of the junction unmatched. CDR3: CASSLGTGRNTGELFF. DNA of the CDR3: TGTGCCAGCAGTCTCGGGACAGGGCGAAACACCGGGGAGCTGTTTTTT.

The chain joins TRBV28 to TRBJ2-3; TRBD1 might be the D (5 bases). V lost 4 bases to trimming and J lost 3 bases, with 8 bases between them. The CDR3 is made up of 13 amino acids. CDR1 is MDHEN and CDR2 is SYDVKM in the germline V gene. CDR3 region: CASSYRFTDTQYF. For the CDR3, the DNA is TGTGCCAGCAGTTACAGGTTTACAGATACGCAGTATTTT. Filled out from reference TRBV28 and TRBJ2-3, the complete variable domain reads DVKVTQSSRYLVKRTGEKVFLECVQDMDHENMFWYRQDPGLGLRLIYFSYDVKMKEKGDIPEGYSVSREKKERFSLILESASTNQTSMYLCASSYRFTDTQYFGPGTRLTVL.

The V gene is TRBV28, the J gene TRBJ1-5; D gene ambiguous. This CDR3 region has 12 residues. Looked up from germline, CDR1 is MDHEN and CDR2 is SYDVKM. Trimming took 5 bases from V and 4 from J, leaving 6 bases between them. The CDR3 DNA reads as TGTGCCAGCAGTCCACAAAATCAGCCCCAGCATTTT. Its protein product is CASSPQNQPQHF.

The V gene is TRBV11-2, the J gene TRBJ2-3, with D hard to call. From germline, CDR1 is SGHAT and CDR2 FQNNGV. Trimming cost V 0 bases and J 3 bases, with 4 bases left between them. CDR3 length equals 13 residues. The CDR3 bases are TGTGCCAGCAGCTTAGATTTAACAGATACGCAGTATTTT. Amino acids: CASSLDLTDTQYF.

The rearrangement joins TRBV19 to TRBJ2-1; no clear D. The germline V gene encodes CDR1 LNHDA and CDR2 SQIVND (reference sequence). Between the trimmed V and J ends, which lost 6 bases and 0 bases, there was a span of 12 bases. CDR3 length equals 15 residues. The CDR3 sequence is CASSLGPSSYNEQFF. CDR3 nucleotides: TGTGCCAGTAGCCTAGGCCCTAGCTCCTACAATGAGCAGTTCTTC.

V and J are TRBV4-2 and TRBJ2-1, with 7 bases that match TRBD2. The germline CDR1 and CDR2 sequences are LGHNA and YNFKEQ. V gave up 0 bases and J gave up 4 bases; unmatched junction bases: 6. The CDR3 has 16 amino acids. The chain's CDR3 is CASSQDLLADYNEQFF. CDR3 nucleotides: TGTGCCAGCAGCCAAGACTTGCTAGCGGATTACAATGAGCAGTTCTTC.